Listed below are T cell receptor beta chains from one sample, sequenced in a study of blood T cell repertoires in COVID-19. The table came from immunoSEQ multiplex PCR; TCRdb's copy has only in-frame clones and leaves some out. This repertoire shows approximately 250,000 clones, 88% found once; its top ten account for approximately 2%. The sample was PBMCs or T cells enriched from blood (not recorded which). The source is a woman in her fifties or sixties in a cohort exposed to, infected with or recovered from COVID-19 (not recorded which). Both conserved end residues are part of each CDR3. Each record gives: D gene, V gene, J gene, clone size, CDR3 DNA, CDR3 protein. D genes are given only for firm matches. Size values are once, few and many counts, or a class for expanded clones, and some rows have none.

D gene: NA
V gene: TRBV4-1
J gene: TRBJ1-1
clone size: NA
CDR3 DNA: TGCGCCAGCAGCAATAGAGGGGAAGCTTTCTTT
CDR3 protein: CASSNRGEAFF

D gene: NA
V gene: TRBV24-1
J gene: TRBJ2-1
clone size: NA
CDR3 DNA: TGTGCCACCAGTGATTTGCAGGACAGACCCCATGAGCAGTTCTTC
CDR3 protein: CATSDLQDRPHEQFF

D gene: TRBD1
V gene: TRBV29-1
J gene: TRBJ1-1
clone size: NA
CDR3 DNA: TGCAGCGTGGACAGGGGGCTGAACACTGAAGCTTTCTTT
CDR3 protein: CSVDRGLNTEAFF

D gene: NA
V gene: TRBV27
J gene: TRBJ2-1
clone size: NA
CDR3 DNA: TGTGCCAGCAGTTTATATGGCGGGGAGGCCCGAAATGAGCAGTTCTTC
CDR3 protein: CASSLYGGEARNEQFF

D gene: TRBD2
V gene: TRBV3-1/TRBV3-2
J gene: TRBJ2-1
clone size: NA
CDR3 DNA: TGTGCCAGCAGCCACGGCCTGTGGCAAGGTACCCTCGGGACTAGCGGGAAATACAATGAGCAGTTCTTC
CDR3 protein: CASSHGLWQGTLGTSGKYNEQFF

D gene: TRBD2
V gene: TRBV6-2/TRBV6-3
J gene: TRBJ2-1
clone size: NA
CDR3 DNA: TGTGCCAGCAGCCCGGTTCTAGCGGGAGCAGGTAATGAGCAGTTCTTC
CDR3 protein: CASSPVLAGAGNEQFF

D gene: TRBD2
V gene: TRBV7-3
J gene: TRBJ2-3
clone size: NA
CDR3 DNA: TGTGCCAGCAGCCTGGGACTACCCACAGATACGCAGTATTTT
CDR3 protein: CASSLGLPTDTQYF

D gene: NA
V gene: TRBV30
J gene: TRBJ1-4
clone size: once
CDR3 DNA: TGTGCCTGGGCAGGCCTAAATGAAAAACTGTTTTTT
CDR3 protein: CAWAGLNEKLFF

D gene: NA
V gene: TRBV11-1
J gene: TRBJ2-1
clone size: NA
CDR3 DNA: TGTGCCAGCAGCTTAGTGATCGGCTCCTACAATGAGCAGTTCTTC
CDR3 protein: CASSLVIGSYNEQFF

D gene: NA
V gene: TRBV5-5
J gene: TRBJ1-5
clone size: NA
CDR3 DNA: TGTGCCAGCAGCTTCGCGGGGGGTCAGCCCCAGCATTTT
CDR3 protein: CASSFAGGQPQHF

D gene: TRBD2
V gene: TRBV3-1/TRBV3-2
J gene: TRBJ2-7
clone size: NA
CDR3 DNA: TGTGCCAGCAGCCACCGATTTAGCGGGAAAGGGGGCGAGCAGTACTTC
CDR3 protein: CASSHRFSGKGGEQYF

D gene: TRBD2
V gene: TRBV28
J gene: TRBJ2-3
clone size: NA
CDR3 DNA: TGTGCCAGCAGTTATTCGTCCGCTAGCGGGAGCACAGATACGCAGTATTTT
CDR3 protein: CASSYSSASGSTDTQYF

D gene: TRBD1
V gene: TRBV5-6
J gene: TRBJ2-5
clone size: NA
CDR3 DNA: TGTGCCAGCAGCTGGGGCAGGGGGCGATCAGAGACCCAGTACTTC
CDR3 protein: CASSWGRGRSETQYF

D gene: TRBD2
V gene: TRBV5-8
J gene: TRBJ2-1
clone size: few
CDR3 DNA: TGTGCCAGCAGTTCACATCGAAGCGGGAGGTACTATGAGCAGTTCTTC
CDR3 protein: CASSSHRSGRYYEQFF

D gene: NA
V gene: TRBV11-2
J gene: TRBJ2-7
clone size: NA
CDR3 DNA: TGTGCCAGCAGCTTATCGGGACATTACGAGCAGTACTTC
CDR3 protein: CASSLSGHYEQYF

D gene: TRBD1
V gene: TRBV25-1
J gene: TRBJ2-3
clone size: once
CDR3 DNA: TGTGCCAGCAGTGAAACAGGGGGCGCGCATACGCAGTATTTT
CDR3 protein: CASSETGGAHTQYF

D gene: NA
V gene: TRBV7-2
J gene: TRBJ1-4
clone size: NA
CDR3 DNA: TGTGCCAGCAGCTTAGCGAGGGGGAGTGAAAAACTGTTTTTT
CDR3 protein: CASSLARGSEKLFF

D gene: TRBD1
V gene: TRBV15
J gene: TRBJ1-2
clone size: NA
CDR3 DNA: TGTGCCACCAGCAGAGATAAGGAGGGGGCGCGGGGCTACACCTTC
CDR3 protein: CATSRDKEGARGYTF

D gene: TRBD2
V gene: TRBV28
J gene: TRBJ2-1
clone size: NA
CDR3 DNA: TGTGCCAGCAGTTCGAGTAGCGGGAGCTCCTACAATGAGCAGTTCTTC
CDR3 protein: CASSSSSGSSYNEQFF

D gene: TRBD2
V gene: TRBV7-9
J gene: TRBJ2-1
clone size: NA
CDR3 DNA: TGTGCCAGCAGCTCCCTTGCGGGAGACTCCTACAATGAGCAGTTCTTC
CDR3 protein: CASSSLAGDSYNEQFF

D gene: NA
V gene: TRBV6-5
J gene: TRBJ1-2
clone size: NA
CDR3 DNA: TGTGCCAGCAGTTACTCGTCAGGGTCGAACTATGGCTACACCTTC
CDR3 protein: CASSYSSGSNYGYTF

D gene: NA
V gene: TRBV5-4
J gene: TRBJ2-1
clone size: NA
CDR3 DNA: TGTGCCAGCAGTGGCGGTCTCTCCTACAATGAGCAGTTCTTC
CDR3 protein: CASSGGLSYNEQFF

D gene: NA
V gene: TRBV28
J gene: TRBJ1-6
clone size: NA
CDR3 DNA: TGTGCCAGCAGTTTAGGCGGGTACGGTTCACCCCTCCACTTT
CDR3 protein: CASSLGGYGSPLHF

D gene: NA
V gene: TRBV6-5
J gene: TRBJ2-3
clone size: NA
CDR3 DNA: TGTGCCAGCAGTTACTTCTTGGGGGCCACAGATACGCAGTATTTT
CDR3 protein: CASSYFLGATDTQYF

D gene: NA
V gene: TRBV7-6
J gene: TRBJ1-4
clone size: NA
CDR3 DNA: TGTGCCAGCAGCTTAGGGGGGGGCAGCACCCATGAAAAACTGTTTTTT
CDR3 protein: CASSLGGGSTHEKLFF

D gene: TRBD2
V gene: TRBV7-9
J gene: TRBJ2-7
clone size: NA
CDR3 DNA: TGTGCCAGCAGCTTCCGGACTAGCGGGAGTAACGAGCAGTACTTC
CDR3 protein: CASSFRTSGSNEQYF

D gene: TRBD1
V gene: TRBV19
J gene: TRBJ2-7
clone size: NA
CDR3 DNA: TGTGCCAGTAGTACCCTCGGGACAGGGACCTACGAGCAGTACTTC
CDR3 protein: CASSTLGTGTYEQYF